The source of this T cell receptor beta chain is a study of blood T cell repertoires in COVID-19. Study-wide background: The United States, Italy and Spain supplied acute and convalescent COVID-19 samples. T cells, B-cell-depleted T cells, or PBMCs supplied cDNA or gDNA.

This table comes from immunoSEQ multiplex PCR, and its TCRdb copy is limited to in-frame clones, with some not included. The data show about 310,000 clones, with about 90% seen just once and about 8% held by the top ten. This CDR3 has 15 residues. Trimming took off 0 bases at V and 10 bases at J, with 18 bases between the two ends. CDR1 and CDR2 (germline): SGHTA, FQGNSA. V usage is TRBV7-2 and J usage is TRBJ1-1; tentative D call: TRBD1 (6 bases). Sequenced material: peripheral blood. This TCR was recovered from a woman between 50 and 59 years old who had recovered from COVID-19. The CDR3 DNA sequence: TGTGCCAGCAGCTTAGCGCCTTCGGAAAGGGGGGGAGCTTTCTTT. Its protein product is CASSLAPSERGGAFF.